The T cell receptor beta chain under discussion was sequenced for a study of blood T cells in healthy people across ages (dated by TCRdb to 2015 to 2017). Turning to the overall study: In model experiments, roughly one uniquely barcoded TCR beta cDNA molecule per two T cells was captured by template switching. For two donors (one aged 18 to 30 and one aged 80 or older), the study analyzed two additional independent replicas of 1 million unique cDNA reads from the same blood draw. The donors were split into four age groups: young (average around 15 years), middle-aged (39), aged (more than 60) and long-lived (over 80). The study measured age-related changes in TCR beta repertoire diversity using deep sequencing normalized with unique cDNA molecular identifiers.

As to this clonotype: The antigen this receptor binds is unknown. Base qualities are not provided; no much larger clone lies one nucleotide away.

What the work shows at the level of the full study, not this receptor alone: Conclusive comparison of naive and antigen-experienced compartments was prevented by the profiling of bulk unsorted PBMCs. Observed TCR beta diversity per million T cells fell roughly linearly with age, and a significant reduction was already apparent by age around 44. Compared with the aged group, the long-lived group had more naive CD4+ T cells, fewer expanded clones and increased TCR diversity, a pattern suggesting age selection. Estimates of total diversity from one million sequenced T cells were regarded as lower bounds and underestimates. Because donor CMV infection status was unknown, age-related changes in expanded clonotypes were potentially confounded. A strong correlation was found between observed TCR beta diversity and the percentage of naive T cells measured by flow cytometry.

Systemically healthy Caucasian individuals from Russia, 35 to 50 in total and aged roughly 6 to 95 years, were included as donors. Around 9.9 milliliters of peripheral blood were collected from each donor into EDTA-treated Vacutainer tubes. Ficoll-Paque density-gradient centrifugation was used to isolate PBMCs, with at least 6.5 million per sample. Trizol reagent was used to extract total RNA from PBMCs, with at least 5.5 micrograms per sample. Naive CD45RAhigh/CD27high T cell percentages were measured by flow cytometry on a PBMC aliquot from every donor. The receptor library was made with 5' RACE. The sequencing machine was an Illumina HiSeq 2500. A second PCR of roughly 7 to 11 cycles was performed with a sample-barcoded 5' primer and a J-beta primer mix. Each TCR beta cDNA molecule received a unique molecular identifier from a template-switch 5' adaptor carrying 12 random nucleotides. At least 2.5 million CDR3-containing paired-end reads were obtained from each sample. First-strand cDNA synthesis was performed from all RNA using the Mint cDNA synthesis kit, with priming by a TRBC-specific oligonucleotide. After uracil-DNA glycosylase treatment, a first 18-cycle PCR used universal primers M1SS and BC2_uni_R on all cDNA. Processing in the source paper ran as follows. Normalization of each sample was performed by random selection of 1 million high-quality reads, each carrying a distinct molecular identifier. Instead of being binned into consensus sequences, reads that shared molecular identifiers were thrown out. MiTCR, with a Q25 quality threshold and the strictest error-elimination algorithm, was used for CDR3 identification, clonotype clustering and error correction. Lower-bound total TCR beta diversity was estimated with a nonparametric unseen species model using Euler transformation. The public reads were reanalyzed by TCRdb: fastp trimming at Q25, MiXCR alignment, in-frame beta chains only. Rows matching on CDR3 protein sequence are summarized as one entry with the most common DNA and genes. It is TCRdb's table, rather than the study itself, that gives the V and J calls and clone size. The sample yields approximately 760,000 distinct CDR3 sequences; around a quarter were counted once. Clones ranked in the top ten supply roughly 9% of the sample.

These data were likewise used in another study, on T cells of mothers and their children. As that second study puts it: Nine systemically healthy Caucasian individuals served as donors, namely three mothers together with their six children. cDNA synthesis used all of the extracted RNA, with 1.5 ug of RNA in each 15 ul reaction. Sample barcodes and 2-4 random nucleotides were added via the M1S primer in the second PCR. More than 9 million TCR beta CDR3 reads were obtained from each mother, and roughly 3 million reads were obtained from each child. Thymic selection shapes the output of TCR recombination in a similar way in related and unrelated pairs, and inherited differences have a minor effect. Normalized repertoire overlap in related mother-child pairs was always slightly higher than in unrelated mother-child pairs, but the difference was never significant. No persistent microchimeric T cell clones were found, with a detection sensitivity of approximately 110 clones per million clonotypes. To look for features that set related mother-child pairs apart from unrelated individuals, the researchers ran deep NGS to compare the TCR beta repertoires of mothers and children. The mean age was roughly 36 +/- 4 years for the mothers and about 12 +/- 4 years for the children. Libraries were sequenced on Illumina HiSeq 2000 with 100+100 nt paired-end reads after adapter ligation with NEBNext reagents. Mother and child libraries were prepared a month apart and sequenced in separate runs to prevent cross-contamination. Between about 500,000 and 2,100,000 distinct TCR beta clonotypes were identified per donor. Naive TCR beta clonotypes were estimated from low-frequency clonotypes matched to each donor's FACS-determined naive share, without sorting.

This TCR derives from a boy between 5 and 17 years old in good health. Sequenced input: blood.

This receptor carries the CDR3 CASSRRLAGGPLNIQYF. The DNA is TGCGCCAGCAGCCGCCGACTAGCGGGAGGGCCGCTAAACATTCAGTACTTC. The chain employs TRBV4-3 and TRBJ2-4; 14 nucleotides in the junction match TRBD2. Based on the germline V gene, the CDR1 and CDR2 sequences are LGHNA and YSLEER. From the cysteine through the phenylalanine, the CDR3 covers 17 amino acids. The CDR3 DNA has 51 bases and is translated from base 1. The V end gives up 4 bases and the J end 6 bases, leaving 8 bases in the junction not matched to a gene.